The 32 T cell receptor beta chains below come from one sample, sequenced in a study of cytomegalovirus exposure and HLA in healthy donors. Primers included in the PCR were 60 Vbeta and 13 Jbeta primers. Profiling relied on immunoSEQ multiplex PCR, and the TCRdb table lists in-frame clones only, not all of them. The data show more than 100,000 clones, 15% to 19% seen once. Sequencing was carried out using PBMCs. The receptor source for this set is a woman between 18 and 30 years old in good health and CMV-seronegative.

This rearrangement joins TRBV29-1 to TRBJ2-7; a weak D match, TRBD2 (6 bases). The ends were cut back, 8 bases at V and 0 bases at J, with 20 bases in the middle. The CDR3 is 15 residues long. Germline values: CDR1 SQVTM, CDR2 ANQGSEA. The CDR3, as DNA: TGCAGCATAACGCCACCGGCGGGGATCTCCTACGAGCAGTACTTC. This gives the protein CSITPPAGISYEQYF.

The V and J genes are TRBV5-6 and TRBJ2-3, with D possibly being TRBD1 (7 bases). CDR3 length: 15 residues. Germline-derived CDR1 and CDR2 are SGHDT and YYEEEE. With 6 bases removed from V and 2 bases from J, the gap between germline ends came to 16 bases. The CDR3 bases are TGTGCCAGCATCCGGAGGGGGCGGTACACAGATACGCAGTATTTT. It is translated as CASIRRGRYTDTQYF.

The chain couples TRBV30 to TRBJ2-7, with a tentative D call TRBD1 (6 bases). The CDR3 has 13 amino acids. V was shortened by 4 bases and J by 2 bases, with 12 bases between the two germline ends. Germline-derived CDR1 and CDR2 are GTSNPN and SVGIG (reference sequence). The CDR3 DNA reads TGTGCCTGGAAGACAGGCCTCACCTACGAGCAGTACTTC. As protein: CAWKTGLTYEQYF. Full variable domain (missing parts from reference TRBV30 and TRBJ2-7): SQTIHQWPATLVQPVGSPLSLECTVEGTSNPNLYWYRQAAGRGLQLLFYSVGIGQISSEVPQNLSASRPQDRQFILSSKKLLLSDSGFYLCAWKTGLTYEQYFGPGTRLTVT.

The genes are TRBV5-1 and TRBJ1-1; 7 nucleotides align to TRBD1. The germline V gene has CDR1 SGHRS and CDR2 YFSETQ. This CDR3 has 17 residues. V lost 4 bases and J lost 1; bases outside the gene matches: 13. This chain's CDR3 is CASSPFLGQATNTEAFF. For the CDR3, the DNA is TGCGCCAGCAGCCCTTTTTTAGGACAGGCGACGAACACTGAAGCTTTCTTT. The complete variable domain, with remaining parts taken from reference TRBV5-1 and TRBJ1-1, reads KAGVTQTPRYLIKTRGQQVTLSCSPISGHRSVSWYQQTPGQGLQFLFEYFSETQRNKGNFPGRFSGRQFSNSRSEMNVSTLELGDSALYLCASSPFLGQATNTEAFFGQGTRLTVV.

This clone turned up a few times. This chain uses TRBV19 with TRBJ2-7; 9 bases are shared with TRBD1. Germline CDR1 and CDR2: LNHDA and SQIVND (reference sequence). The CDR3 extends over 17 amino acids. V was clipped by 4 bases and J by 2 bases; unmatched bases: 12. CDR3 nucleotides: TGTGCCAGTAGTACACGTTTTCGGACAGGGGATCCCTACGAGCAGTACTTC. Its translation is CASSTRFRTGDPYEQYF.

The gene calls are TRBV18 and TRBJ1-5; 7 nucleotides agree with TRBD1. After removal of 5 bases from V and 3 bases from J, the junction contained 4 bases not matched to a gene. The germline V gene encodes CDR1 KGHSH and CDR2 LQKENI. The length of the CDR3 is 14 residues. CDR3 nucleotide sequence: TGTGCCAGCTCATTGGACAGGCTCAATCAGCCCCAGCATTTT. Translated: CASSLDRLNQPQHF.

This chain uses TRBV15 with TRBJ2-7, with 7 bases matching TRBD2. V lost 0 bases and J lost 2; bases outside the gene matches: 4. CDR3 length: 15 residues. The germline gives CDR1 LNHNV, CDR2 YYDKDF (reference sequence). The CDR3 bases are TGTGCCACCAGCAGAGATTTCGGGGGGACCTACGAGCAGTACTTC. Its translation: CATSRDFGGTYEQYF.

The rearrangement joins TRBV25-1 to TRBJ1-2; D might be TRBD1 (5 bases). The CDR3 covers 15 residues. Germline V gives CDR1 MGHDK, CDR2 SYGVNS. Trimming cost V 6 bases and J 1 base, with 15 bases left between them. The DNA of the CDR3 is TGTGCCAGCAGAAAAAGACAGCCGAATAACTATGGCTACACCTTC. This translates into CASRKRQPNNYGYTF.

The chain recombines TRBV5-8 with TRBJ2-3, with 9 bases matching TRBD2. Germline V CDR1 and CDR2: SGHTS, YDEGEE. The CDR3 totals 14 residues. V was clipped by 0 bases and J by 7 bases; unmatched bases: 3. This CDR3 reads CASSLVLAGNTQYF. For the CDR3, the DNA is TGTGCCAGCAGCTTGGTTCTAGCGGGGAATACGCAGTATTTT.

This clone was observed a few times. This chain joins TRBV14 and TRBJ1-1; the match to TRBD1 covers 7 bases. The germline V gene has CDR1 SGHDN and CDR2 FVKESK. V was clipped by 10 bases and J by 0 bases; unmatched bases: 5. This CDR3 is built from 13 residues. The CDR3 reads CATGQNLNTEAFF. DNA for the CDR3: TGTGCCACGGGACAGAACCTGAACACTGAAGCTTTCTTT.

This clone came up a few times. The chain combines TRBV5-4 with TRBJ1-2, with D possibly TRBD1 on 5 matching bases. Germline CDR1 and CDR2: SGHNT and YYREEE (reference sequence). The CDR3 totals 14 residues. V lost 0 bases to trimming and J lost 4 bases, with 10 bases between them. The CDR3: CASSLAGGLYGYTF. CDR3 sequence (DNA): TGTGCCAGCAGCTTGGCGGGGGGTCTCTATGGCTACACCTTC.

This chain uses TRBV7-2 with TRBJ1-1; D unresolved. The CDR3 spans 13 residues. V was cut by 1 base and J by 4 bases, with 7 bases left in between. Per the germline V gene, CDR1 is SGHTA and CDR2 is FQGNSA. Here the CDR3 DNA reads TGTGCCAGCAGCTTAGAGCCCGGCACTGAAGCTTTCTTT. It codes for CASSLEPGTEAFF.

This clone occurred a few times. The rearrangement uses TRBV30 and TRBJ1-5; tentative D call: TRBD1 (6 bases). Trimming left V 2 bases short and J 6 bases short, with 14 bases between. This CDR3 comprises 14 residues. Germline V gene lookup returns CDR1 GTSNPN and CDR2 SVGIG (reference sequence). This CDR3 reads CAWSPTGGGQPQHF. For the CDR3, the DNA is TGTGCCTGGAGTCCCACGGGAGGGGGTCAGCCCCAGCATTTT.

There are a few counts of this clone. Here the CDR3 reads CASSVGGDVAYEQYF. Written as DNA, the CDR3 is TGTGCCAGCAGCGTGGGCGGGGACGTCGCCTACGAGCAGTACTTC. This chain joins TRBV9 and TRBJ2-7; possibly TRBD2 for D (6 bases). V lost 2 bases to trimming and J lost 2 bases, with 14 bases between them. This CDR3 has 15 residues. Germline V CDR1 and CDR2: SGDLS, YYNGEE.

The chain couples TRBV7-8 to TRBJ2-1; D not certain. The CDR3 contains 13 residues. V lost 0 bases and J lost 10, with 10 bases in between. Germline V gene data show CDR1 as SGHVS and CDR2 as FQNEAQ. This CDR3 is CASSLARSREQFF. For the CDR3, the DNA is TGTGCCAGCAGCTTAGCGCGTAGTAGAGAGCAGTTCTTC.

A few counts support this clone. This rearrangement joins TRBV30 to TRBJ1-1; possibly TRBD1 for D (6 bases). Trimming removed 5 bases from V and 12 bases from J, with 16 bases in between. CDR3 length: 11 amino acids. Germline CDR1 reads GTSNPN; CDR2 reads SVGIG (reference sequence). CDR3 coding DNA: TGTGCCTGGGATTCGGGGGGCCAAACTTTCTTT. Protein sequence: CAWDSGGQTFF. The full variable domain, with the rest looked up from reference TRBV30 and TRBJ1-1, is SQTIHQWPATLVQPVGSPLSLECTVEGTSNPNLYWYRQAAGRGLQLLFYSVGIGQISSEVPQNLSASRPQDRQFILSSKKLLLSDSGFYLCAWDSGGQTFFGQGTRLTVV.

In its sample, this clone was seen a few times. The genes are TRBV6-1 and TRBJ2-6, with a weak D call TRBD1 (6 bases). This CDR3 spans 14 amino acids. CDR1 is MNHNS and CDR2 is SASEGT in the germline V gene. V gave up 11 bases and J gave up 4 bases, with 15 bases separating them. The CDR3 DNA follows: TGTGCCCCATCCGGGACACGGGGGGCCAACGTCCTGACTTTC. Its protein is CAPSGTRGANVLTF.

This clone was counted a few times. The chain employs TRBV4-1 and TRBJ2-5; D is possibly TRBD1 (5 bases). The J call is in doubt because the DNA end fits TRBJ2-7 better. This CDR3 has 14 amino acids. Germline CDR1 is MGHRA and CDR2 is YSYEKL. The CDR3 DNA is TGCGCCAGCAGCCAAGATAGGGGCGCTTACGAGCAGTACTTC. Translated, it gives CASSQDRGAYEQYF.

The rearrangement joins TRBV6-1 to TRBJ1-5; the D gene is possibly TRBD1 (5 bases). V was pared by 0 bases and J by 2 bases, with 8 bases between. Germline V gene lookup returns CDR1 MNHNS and CDR2 SASEGT. This CDR3 spans 15 amino acids. The CDR3 loop is CASSEAGGGNQPQHF. The DNA of the CDR3 is TGTGCCAGCAGTGAAGCTGGGGGGGGCAATCAGCCCCAGCATTTT.

This clone was seen only a few times. The chain couples TRBV27 to TRBJ2-7; no clear D gene. The germline V gene has CDR1 MNHEY and CDR2 SMNVEV (reference sequence). The V end lost 6 bases, the J end lost 2 bases, and 17 bases lay between the germline ends. The length of the CDR3 is 15 residues. Here the CDR3 DNA reads TGTGCCAGCAGCTACTCAAGGAGTGTAGCCTACGAGCAGTACTTC. The encoded protein is CASSYSRSVAYEQYF.

The chain recombines TRBV4-1 with TRBJ1-6; unclear D gene. The CDR3 has 20 amino acids. V was cut by 0 bases and J by 0 bases, with 18 bases left in between. Germline CDR1 is MGHRA and CDR2 is YSYEKL. CDR3 DNA sequence: TGCGCCAGCAGCCAAGATCATGGCGGTGAGAGTAGCTCCTATAATTCACCCCTCCACTTT. Its translation is CASSQDHGGESSSYNSPLHF.

The sample holds a few counts of this clone. The chain uses TRBV9 and TRBJ2-7; perhaps TRBD1 as D (6 bases). The CDR3 length is 14 residues. V shed 5 bases and J shed 1 base, with 13 bases lying between them. Germline-derived CDR1 and CDR2 are SGDLS and YYNGEE. The CDR3 protein is CASSGGGISYEQYF. In DNA, the CDR3 is TGTGCCAGCAGTGGGGGCGGCATTTCCTACGAGCAGTACTTC.

This clone has just a few counts. The V gene is TRBV5-5, the J gene TRBJ2-3; TRBD2 agrees at 8 bases. The CDR3 sequence is 18 residues long. V lost 0 bases and J lost 0; bases outside the gene matches: 9. Per the germline V gene, CDR1 is SGHKS and CDR2 is YYEKEE (reference sequence). The CDR3 DNA follows: TGTGCCAGCAGCTTGGGACTAGCGTTGGGCCCTAGCACAGATACGCAGTATTTT. Residues: CASSLGLALGPSTDTQYF.

This clone was counted between two and nine times. This chain joins TRBV6-5 and TRBJ2-5; TRBD2 matches 11 bases. After removal of 3 bases from V and 5 bases from J, the junction contained 5 bases not matched to a gene. The CDR3 has 15 amino acids. In germline, CDR1 is MNHEY, CDR2 SVGAGI. DNA for the CDR3: TGTGCCAGCAGTTATGGAACTAGCGGGAGTGAGACCCAGTACTTC. Translating gives CASSYGTSGSETQYF.

This clone was recorded a few times. This chain uses TRBV9 with TRBJ2-2, with D maybe TRBD1 (6 bases). V dropped 0 bases and J dropped 4 bases, with 10 bases sitting between them. Looked up from germline, CDR1 is SGDLS and CDR2 is YYNGEE. The CDR3 contains 15 residues. In DNA form, the CDR3 reads TGTGCCAGCAGCGTAGAGTTAGGGGGCACCGGGGAGCTGTTTTTT. Translating gives CASSVELGGTGELFF.

The chain recombines TRBV29-1 with TRBJ2-3; D might be TRBD2 (6 bases). CDR1 SQVTM and CDR2 ANQGSEA come from the germline V gene. There are 13 residues in the CDR3. V shed 6 bases and J shed 6 bases, with 16 bases lying between them. CDR3 DNA: TGCAGCGTCTGGGATAGGGACTTGGATACGCAGTATTTT. This codes for CSVWDRDLDTQYF.

The chain joins TRBV30 to TRBJ2-3; D may be TRBD2 (5 bases). Looked up from germline, CDR1 is GTSNPN and CDR2 is SVGIG (reference sequence). Trimming shortened V by 0 bases and J by 7 bases, and 20 bases separated the two germline ends. The CDR3 runs to 16 residues. The CDR3 here is CAWSVRSPSGVHTQYF. In DNA, the CDR3 is TGTGCCTGGAGTGTACGATCACCATCCGGGGTGCATACGCAGTATTTT.

This clone was found a few times. The chain carries TRBV29-1 and TRBJ2-1; 10 bases are a match to TRBD2. With V trimmed by 6 bases and J by 12 bases, 5 bases remained unmatched. The V gene's germline CDR1 is SQVTM and CDR2 ANQGSEA. The CDR3 consists of 11 residues. This chain's CDR3 is CSVALAGGQFF. DNA for the CDR3: TGCAGCGTGGCATTAGCGGGGGGGCAGTTCTTC.

The chain joins TRBV2 to TRBJ2-7; no clear D gene. The germline V and J ends were trimmed by 6 bases and 2 bases, with 8 bases remaining between them. CDR1 is SNHLY and CDR2 is FYNNEI in the germline V gene. The CDR3 totals 12 residues. CDR3: CASRGSPYEQYF. CDR3 nucleotide sequence: TGTGCCAGCAGGGGCAGCCCCTACGAGCAGTACTTC.

This clone was seen more than once but under ten times. The rearrangement joins TRBV29-1 to TRBJ2-3; 12 bases are a match to TRBD2. Germline V gives CDR1 SQVTM, CDR2 ANQGSEA. The CDR3 runs to 15 residues. V was clipped by 1 base and J by 1 base; unmatched bases: 0. CDR3 in DNA: TGCAGCGTTGAAGCTAGCGGGGGGGGCACAGATACGCAGTATTTT. Translated, it gives CSVEASGGGTDTQYF.

CDR3 nucleotide sequence: TGTGCCAGCAGTCCTCTTTCCGACGGGGGGGTTGGCTACACCTTC. It codes for CASSPLSDGGVGYTF. The gene calls are TRBV6-1 and TRBJ1-2; weak D call: TRBD1 (5 bases). The germline gives CDR1 MNHNS, CDR2 SASEGT. V was pared by 5 bases and J by 7 bases, with 20 bases between. The CDR3 totals 15 residues.

This clone was seen a handful of times. V is TRBV9 and J is TRBJ1-2, with 10 bases lining up with TRBD1. CDR3 length: 14 amino acids. Germline V gene sequence: CDR1 SGDLS, CDR2 YYNGEE. Trimming cost V 4 bases and J 6 bases; bases outside gene matches: 6. In DNA, the CDR3 is TGTGCCAGCAGCAGGAGACAGGGGGCCGATGGCTACACCTTC. This sequence encodes CASSRRQGADGYTF.